Below are 15 T cell receptor beta chains sequenced from a single sample in a study of blood T cell repertoires in COVID-19. Profiling relied on immunoSEQ multiplex PCR, and the TCRdb table lists in-frame clones only, not all of them. The repertoire consists of a few hundred thousand clones, with 89% occurring once and the leading ten covering approximately 12%. The specimen was peripheral blood. These receptors were taken from a woman between 55 and 75 years old with acute or convalescent COVID-19.

V and J are TRBV9 and TRBJ1-5, with D possibly TRBD1 on 6 matching bases. From germline, CDR1 is SGDLS and CDR2 YYNGEE. With 4 bases removed from V and 4 bases from J, the gap between germline ends came to 12 bases. The CDR3 has 14 amino acids. CDR3 bases: TGTGCCAGCAGCATCGGACAGATAAATCAGCCCCAGCATTTT. It translates to CASSIGQINQPQHF.

The chain joins TRBV18 to TRBJ2-2; D might be TRBD2 (6 bases). Trimming took 1 base from V and 7 from J, leaving 7 bases between them. CDR3 length equals 13 residues. Germline V gene sequence: CDR1 KGHSH, CDR2 LQKENI. CDR3 loop: CASSPRGGGELFF. In DNA, the CDR3 is TGTGCCAGCTCACCACGGGGAGGCGGGGAGCTGTTTTTT.

In this sample, this clone turned up once. The V call is TRBV12-3 or TRBV12-4, the J call TRBJ2-5; D is unresolved. The CDR3 loop spans 11 amino acids. Trimming stripped 6 bases from V and 5 bases from J, with 7 bases between. CDR3 in DNA: TGTGCCAGCAGCAACTTGGAGACCCAGTACTTC. Amino acid sequence: CASSNLETQYF.

The CDR3 DNA is TGTGCCAGTAGCCAAACACAGGGCCATTACGAGCAGTACTTC. Translating it yields CASSQTQGHYEQYF. The chain employs TRBV19 and TRBJ2-7, with a weak D call TRBD1 (6 bases). This CDR3 comprises 14 residues. The germline CDR1 and CDR2 sequences are LNHDA and SQIVND (reference sequence). With 6 bases removed from V and 4 bases from J, the gap between germline ends came to 16 bases.

The V gene is TRBV3-1 (or the pseudogene TRBV3-2), the J gene TRBJ1-4; maybe TRBD1 (6 bases). The CDR3 totals 12 residues. CDR1 is LGHDT, CDR2 YNNKEL, per germline (reference sequence). The V and J ends lost 8 bases and 4 bases respectively, with 8 bases between them. The CDR3 bases are TGTGCCAGCGGGGGCTATAATGAAAAACTGTTTTTT. It yields the protein CASGGYNEKLFF.

The V call is TRBV9, the J call TRBJ2-1; 16 bases line up with TRBD2. The CDR3 length is 18 residues. Germline trimming cut 3 bases from V and 0 bases from J; bases unmatched to any gene: 3. The germline gives CDR1 SGDLS, CDR2 YYNGEE. CDR3 region: CASSAGLAGGPSYNEQFF. As DNA, the CDR3 is TGTGCCAGCAGCGCGGGACTAGCGGGAGGGCCCTCCTACAATGAGCAGTTCTTC.

This clone was counted once. Written as DNA, the CDR3 is TGCGCCAGCAGCCGAAGGGACAGTCGGGGTCGGGATACGCAGTATTTT. Its translation: CASSRRDSRGRDTQYF. The chain recombines TRBV4-3 with TRBJ2-3, with TRBD1 matching over 7 bases. There are 16 residues in the CDR3. Germline V gene lookup returns CDR1 LGHNA and CDR2 YSLEER. J was trimmed by 6 bases and V by 4 bases; bases with no gene match: 13.

This sequence joins TRBV7-6 and TRBJ1-6; 8 bases map to TRBD1. Germline CDR1 is SGHVS and CDR2 is FNYEAQ. Unmatched junction bases numbered 12, after V lost 6 bases and J lost 8 bases. The CDR3 is 16 amino acids. The CDR3 DNA follows: TGTGCCAGCAGTTACGGCCCGGGACAGGCCTATTCACCCCTCCACTTT. Amino acids: CASSYGPGQAYSPLHF.

This clone was seen a handful of times. The chain couples TRBV19 to TRBJ1-1, with D possibly matching TRBD1 (5 bases). Germline-derived CDR1 and CDR2 are LNHDA and SQIVND (reference sequence). This CDR3 has 13 amino acids. With 7 bases removed from V and 4 bases from J, the gap between germline ends came to 13 bases. The DNA of the CDR3 is TGTGCCAGTAAACCCCAGGGCAGCACTGAAGCTTTCTTT. Translated: CASKPQGSTEAFF.

J is TRBJ1-6 and V is TRBV2; D is ambiguous. Germline assignment: CDR1 SNHLY and CDR2 FYNNEI. V dropped 6 bases and J dropped 2 bases, with 26 bases sitting between them. The CDR3 consists of 20 residues. The CDR3 DNA reads TGTGCCAGCAGCGACCCCCCGACATCGTGGCAACTAGCCTATAATTCACCCCTCCACTTT. This codes for CASSDPPTSWQLAYNSPLHF.

This chain joins TRBV2 and TRBJ1-5; 8 bases map to TRBD1. Unmatched junction bases numbered 8, after V lost 7 bases and J lost 6 bases. The CDR3 extends over 14 amino acids. Germline V gene data show CDR1 as SNHLY and CDR2 as FYNNEI. The chain's CDR3 is CASKLQGVGQPQHF. The CDR3 DNA is TGTGCCAGCAAACTACAGGGGGTGGGTCAGCCCCAGCATTTT.

This rearrangement joins TRBV28 to TRBJ1-6; maybe TRBD1 (6 bases). V dropped 3 bases and J dropped 7 bases, with 10 bases sitting between them. The length of the CDR3 is 14 residues. Germline CDR1 and CDR2: MDHEN and SYDVKM. CDR3 DNA: TGTGCCAGCAGTTTCGGGGGGCGGAATTCACCCCTCCACTTT. Amino acid sequence: CASSFGGRNSPLHF.

V usage is TRBV7-3 and J usage is TRBJ2-1, with D tentatively TRBD2 (5 bases). The CDR3 length is 15 residues. Germline V lookup: CDR1 SGHTA, CDR2 FQGTGA. Deletions cut 2 bases from V and 6 bases from J, with 14 bases between. The CDR3 DNA reads TGTGCCAGCAGCTTATCCGGGGATCACGGCAATGAGCAGTTCTTC. This sequence encodes CASSLSGDHGNEQFF.

This chain connects TRBV7-9 to TRBJ1-2, with a tentative D call TRBD1 (5 bases). Germline-derived CDR1 and CDR2 are SEHNR and FQNEAQ (reference sequence). CDR3 length: 11 amino acids. The CDR3 sequence: CVLDAGVYYTF. CDR3 DNA sequence: TGTGTTCTCGATGCGGGGGTTTACTACACCTTC.

The chain uses TRBV20-1 and TRBJ2-3, with D uncertain. Germline CDR1 DFQATT, CDR2 SNEGSKA (reference sequence). The CDR3 extends over 11 amino acids. V was pared by 5 bases and J by 2 bases, with 5 bases between. The CDR3 nucleotides read TGCAGTGCTCCCAACACAGATACGCAGTATTTT. Protein sequence: CSAPNTDTQYF.